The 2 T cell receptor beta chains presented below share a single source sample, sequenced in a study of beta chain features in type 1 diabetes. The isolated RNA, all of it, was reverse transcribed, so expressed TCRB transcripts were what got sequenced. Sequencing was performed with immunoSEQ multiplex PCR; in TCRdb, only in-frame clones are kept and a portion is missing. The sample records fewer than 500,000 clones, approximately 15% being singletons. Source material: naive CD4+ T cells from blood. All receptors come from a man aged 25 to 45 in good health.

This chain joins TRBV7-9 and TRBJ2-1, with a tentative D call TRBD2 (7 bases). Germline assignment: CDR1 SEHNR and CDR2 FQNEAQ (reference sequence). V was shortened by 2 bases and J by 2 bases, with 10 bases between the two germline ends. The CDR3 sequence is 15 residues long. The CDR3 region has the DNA TGTGCCAGCAGCTTACAGGGGAGGGCCTACAATGAGCAGTTCTTC. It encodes CASSLQGRAYNEQFF.

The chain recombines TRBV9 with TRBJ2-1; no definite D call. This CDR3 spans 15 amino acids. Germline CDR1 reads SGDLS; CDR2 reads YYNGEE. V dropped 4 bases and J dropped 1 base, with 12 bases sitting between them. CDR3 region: CASSLGPRSYNEQFF. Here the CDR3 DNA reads TGTGCCAGCAGCCTCGGGCCTAGGTCCTACAATGAGCAGTTCTTC.